The entry below describes one T cell receptor beta chain. Sample-barcoded 5' priming and a J-beta primer mix drove a second PCR of roughly 6 to 12 cycles. TCRdb processed the 5' RACE reads anew with MiXCR; each CDR3 protein has one entry. Among some 940,000 distinct CDR3 sequences, 25% to 30% were seen once, and the ten largest hold around 9.6%. This sample is part of a study of blood T cells in healthy people across ages. Separately, the same data were catalogued under a study of T cells of mothers and their children. That paper states: A few healthy Caucasian mothers, along with their six children, served as the donors. About 3 million TCR beta reads per child versus over 9.5 million per mother.

The TCR originated in a middle-aged woman in good health. The sequencing input was blood.

CDR3 nucleotides: TGTGCCAGCGGGACAGAGTCCACCGGGGAGCTGTTTTTT. Its translation: CASGTESTGELFF. This chain links TRBV27 with TRBJ2-2; 7 positions match TRBD1. The junction had 4 bases not matched to a gene; V was cut back by 8 bases and J by 4 bases. Germline V lookup: CDR1 MNHEY, CDR2 SMNVEV (reference sequence). CDR3 length: 13 amino acids.